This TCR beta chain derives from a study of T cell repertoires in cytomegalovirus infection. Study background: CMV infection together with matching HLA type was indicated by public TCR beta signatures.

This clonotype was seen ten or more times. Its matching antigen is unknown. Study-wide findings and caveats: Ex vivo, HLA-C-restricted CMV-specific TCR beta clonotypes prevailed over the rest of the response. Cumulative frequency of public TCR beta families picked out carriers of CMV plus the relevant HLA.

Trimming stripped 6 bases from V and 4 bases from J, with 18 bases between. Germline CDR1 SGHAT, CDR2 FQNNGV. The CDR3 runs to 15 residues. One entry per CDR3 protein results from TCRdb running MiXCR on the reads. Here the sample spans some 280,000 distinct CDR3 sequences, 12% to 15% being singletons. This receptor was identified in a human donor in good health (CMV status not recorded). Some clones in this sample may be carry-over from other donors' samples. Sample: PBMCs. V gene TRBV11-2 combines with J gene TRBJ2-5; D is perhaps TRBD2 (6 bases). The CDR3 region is CASRQPGLTIETQYF. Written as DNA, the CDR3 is TGTGCCAGCAGGCAACCGGGACTCACGATAGAGACCCAGTACTTC.